This entry lists 29 T cell receptor beta chains sequenced from one sample in a study of neoadjuvant anti-PD-1 for oral cavity cancer. The protocol was immunoSEQ multiplex PCR, while the TCRdb copy is restricted to in-frame clones and leaves out a portion. The data contain 15,000 to 20,000 clones, around 74% of them singletons. The specimen comprised PBMCs, sampled before nivolumab (anti-PD-1) treatment. Source of these receptors: a person aged 40 to 85 with oral cavity squamous cell carcinoma.

In its sample, this clone was seen once. This rearrangement joins TRBV6-5 to TRBJ2-7; the match to TRBD2 covers 8 bases. CDR3 length: 13 amino acids. Germline CDR1 MNHEY, CDR2 SVGAGI. V was pared by 5 bases and J by 4 bases, with 4 bases of the junction left unmatched. CDR3 loop: CASSRSGGYEQYF. The CDR3 DNA is TGTGCCAGCAGTCGCAGCGGGGGTTACGAGCAGTACTTC.

The V gene is TRBV6-5, the J gene TRBJ2-3; 8 nucleotides match TRBD2. Per the germline V gene, CDR1 is MNHEY and CDR2 is SVGAGI. V trimming: 5 bases; J trimming: 14 bases; junction bases outside the gene matches: 12. There are 13 residues in the CDR3. CDR3 region: CASSDPTSGRTYF. The DNA of the CDR3 is TGTGCCAGCAGTGACCCTACTAGCGGACGGACGTATTTT.

The rearrangement links TRBV5-6 to TRBJ1-1; D gene ambiguous. From germline, CDR1 is SGHDT and CDR2 YYEEEE. V lost 0 bases to trimming and J lost 1 base, with 10 bases between them. The CDR3 loop spans 15 amino acids. The chain's CDR3 is CASSLAQKPNTEAFF. As DNA, the CDR3 is TGTGCCAGCAGCTTGGCTCAGAAACCGAACACTGAAGCTTTCTTT.

The chain joins TRBV5-4 to TRBJ1-2; 12 bases map to TRBD1. The CDR3 contains 15 residues. The junction had 2 bases not matched to a gene; V was cut back by 0 bases and J by 5 bases. CDR1 is SGHNT, CDR2 YYREEE, per germline (reference sequence). The CDR3 DNA reads TGTGCCAGCAGCTTGGGGGACAGGGGGCCTTATGGCTACACCTTC. Protein product: CASSLGDRGPYGYTF.

This clone has a single count. The chain carries TRBV7-2 and TRBJ2-2, with 9 bases aligning to TRBD2. Germline loops: CDR1 SGHTA, CDR2 FQGNSA. V was pared by 6 bases and J by 5 bases, with 13 bases of the junction left unmatched. CDR3 size: 17 residues. The CDR3 DNA reads TGTGCCAGCAGTATGCGGATAGCGGGAGAAGGGACCGGGGAGCTGTTTTTT. Its translation: CASSMRIAGEGTGELFF.

This chain joins TRBV18 and TRBJ2-7; D unresolved. CDR3 size: 13 residues. CDR1 and CDR2 from the germline V gene are KGHSH and LQKENI. Trimming pared 3 bases from V and 5 bases from J, leaving 11 bases between. The CDR3 DNA is TGTGCCAGCTCACCCCCGATGGGCGACGAGCAGTACTTC. Translated: CASSPPMGDEQYF.

The chain has TRBV29-1 and TRBJ1-4; 8 bases are a match to TRBD1. There are 14 residues in the CDR3. Germline trimming cut 3 bases from V and 5 bases from J; bases unmatched to any gene: 5. Germline V gives CDR1 SQVTM, CDR2 ANQGSEA. The DNA for the CDR3 is TGCAGCGTTGAGGTCGGGACAGGAAATGAAAAACTGTTTTTT. It codes for CSVEVGTGNEKLFF.

The V gene is TRBV30, the J gene TRBJ2-4; D gene uncertain. The CDR3 loop spans 14 amino acids. V dropped 3 bases and J dropped 0 bases, with 9 bases sitting between them. Germline CDR1 and CDR2: GTSNPN and SVGIG (reference sequence). The CDR3: CAWRYSLAKNIQYF. The CDR3 DNA reads as TGTGCCTGGAGGTACAGTCTAGCCAAAAACATTCAGTACTTC.

This clone was observed a few times. The chain carries TRBV4-1 and TRBJ2-2; maybe TRBD1 (6 bases). Trimming cost V 0 bases and J 1 base, with 15 bases left between them. The CDR3 totals 18 residues. Germline CDR1 reads MGHRA; CDR2 reads YSYEKL. Here the CDR3 reads CASSQEGAPGRNTGELFF. The DNA for the CDR3 is TGCGCCAGCAGCCAAGAGGGGGCCCCGGGAAGGAACACCGGGGAGCTGTTTTTT.

The chain recombines TRBV11-2 with TRBJ2-6; D gene ambiguous. In germline, CDR1 is SGHAT, CDR2 FQNNGV. Trimming shortened V by 4 bases and J by 0 bases, and 4 bases separated the two germline ends. This CDR3 spans 14 amino acids. This CDR3 reads CASSSNSGANVLTF. Written as DNA, the CDR3 is TGTGCCAGCAGCTCTAACTCTGGGGCCAACGTCCTGACTTTC.

This chain connects TRBV7-9 to TRBJ2-3, with 10 bases fitting TRBD1. With V trimmed by 4 bases and J by 3 bases, 4 bases remained unmatched. The CDR3 sequence is 15 residues long. CDR1 is SEHNR, CDR2 FQNEAQ, per germline (reference sequence). Here the CDR3 reads CASSWGQGWTDTQYF. In DNA, the CDR3 is TGTGCCAGCAGCTGGGGACAGGGGTGGACAGATACGCAGTATTTT. Using reference TRBV7-9 and TRBJ2-3 for the parts outside the CDR3, the full variable domain is DTGVSQNPRHKITKRGQNVTFRCDPISEHNRLYWYRQTLGQGPEFLTYFQNEAQLEKSRLLSDRFSAERPKGSFSTLEIQRTEQGDSAMYLCASSWGQGWTDTQYFGPGTRLTVL.

This rearrangement joins TRBV12-5 to TRBJ1-1, with unresolved D. The V gene lost 7 bases and the J gene lost 1 base, with 13 bases spanning the gap. Germline-derived CDR1 and CDR2 are LGHNT and FRNRAP. This CDR3 region has 14 residues. In DNA, the CDR3 is TGTGCTAGTGCCCTGGTTGGCAGGAACACTGAAGCTTTCTTT. This translates into CASALVGRNTEAFF.

V usage is TRBV2 and J usage is TRBJ1-4, with 8 bases that match TRBD1. CDR1 is SNHLY and CDR2 is FYNNEI in the germline V gene. The ends lost 7 bases at V and 7 bases at J; junction bases unmatched: 2. CDR3 length: 12 residues. The CDR3 region is CASTQGGEKLFF. The CDR3 DNA reads TGTGCCAGCACACAGGGGGGTGAAAAACTGTTTTTT. The entire variable domain, with the rest obtained from reference TRBV2 and TRBJ1-4, is as follows: EPEVTQTPSHQVTQMGQEVILRCVPISNHLYFYWYRQILGQKVEFLVSFYNNEISEKSEIFDDQFSVERPDGSNFTLKIRSTKLEDSAMYFCASTQGGEKLFFGSGTQLSVL.

The V call is TRBV4-1, the J call TRBJ1-1; 7 nucleotides align to TRBD1. Germline V gives CDR1 MGHRA, CDR2 YSYEKL. The CDR3 consists of 15 residues. With 0 bases clipped from V and 3 bases from J, the junction kept 4 bases outside the gene matches. Written as DNA, the CDR3 is TGCGCCAGCAGCCAAGATCGAGGACAGGACACTGAAGCTTTCTTT. Its translation is CASSQDRGQDTEAFF.

The rearrangement uses TRBV7-8 and TRBJ2-7; D not resolved. This CDR3 spans 12 amino acids. The V gene lost 2 bases and the J gene lost 6 bases, with 8 bases spanning the gap. Germline CDR1 is SGHVS and CDR2 is FQNEAQ. The CDR3 nucleotides are TGTGCCAGCAGCTTAACAGCGCGCGAGCAGTACTTC. Protein product: CASSLTAREQYF. Based on the CDR3 plus reference TRBV7-8 and TRBJ2-7, the full variable domain is GAGVSQSPRYKVAKRGQDVALRCDPISGHVSLFWYQQALGQGPEFLTYFQNEAQLDKSGLPSDRFFAERPEGSVSTLKIQRTQQEDSAVYLCASSLTAREQYFGPGTRLTVT.

CDR3 bases: TGTGCCAGCAGCCGGACAGACTACTATGGCTACACCTTC. This gives the protein CASSRTDYYGYTF. The rearrangement links TRBV2 to TRBJ1-2, with TRBD1 as a possible D gene (6 bases). The CDR3 length is 13 residues. Germline CDR1 is SNHLY and CDR2 is FYNNEI. Trimming cost V 6 bases and J 3 bases, with 11 bases left between them.

V is TRBV2 and J is TRBJ1-5; 7 positions agree with TRBD1. This CDR3 has 16 residues. Germline CDR1 and CDR2: SNHLY and FYNNEI. V trimming: 7 bases; J trimming: 2 bases; junction bases outside the gene matches: 11. CDR3 bases: TGTGCCAGCATGGAGGAACAGGGGAGCGGCAATCAGCCCCAGCATTTT. This translates into CASMEEQGSGNQPQHF. Supplemented by reference TRBV2 and TRBJ1-5, the full variable domain reads EPEVTQTPSHQVTQMGQEVILRCVPISNHLYFYWYRQILGQKVEFLVSFYNNEISEKSEIFDDQFSVERPDGSNFTLKIRSTKLEDSAMYFCASMEEQGSGNQPQHFGDGTRLSIL.

This clone was seen a handful of times. The V call is TRBV27, the J call TRBJ1-3, with D possibly matching TRBD1 (5 bases). This CDR3 spans 14 amino acids. The V end lost 3 bases, the J end lost 4 bases, and 10 bases lay between the germline ends. Germline-derived CDR1 and CDR2 are MNHEY and SMNVEV (reference sequence). For the CDR3, the DNA is TGTGCCAGCAGTTTCCTAGGGGACGGAAACACCATATATTTT. Amino acid sequence: CASSFLGDGNTIYF.

This clone occurred a few times. DNA for the CDR3: TGTGCCTGGAGTGTAAGGGGGAATGAGCAGTTCTTC. Translating gives CAWSVRGNEQFF. The gene calls are TRBV30 and TRBJ2-1, with a weak D call TRBD1 (6 bases). The CDR3 length is 12 residues. Looked up from germline, CDR1 is GTSNPN and CDR2 is SVGIG (reference sequence). The V and J ends lost 0 bases and 7 bases respectively, with 7 bases between them.

The chain employs TRBV10-2 and TRBJ2-5; D is perhaps TRBD2 (6 bases). This CDR3 contains 13 residues. Deletions cut 7 bases from V and 0 bases from J, with 9 bases between. Germline assignment: CDR1 WSHSY and CDR2 SAAADI. The CDR3 nucleotides are TGCGCCAGCATACGGGAGTACCAAGAGACCCAGTACTTC. This codes for CASIREYQETQYF.

This chain uses TRBV5-6 with TRBJ1-1, with D uncertain. Trimming took off 6 bases at V and 6 bases at J, with 15 bases between the two ends. Per germline, CDR1 SGHDT and CDR2 YYEEEE. The CDR3 length is 13 residues. This chain's CDR3 is CASTPLGAAEAFF. The CDR3 DNA reads TGTGCCAGCACCCCCTTGGGTGCAGCTGAAGCTTTCTTT.

In its sample, this clone was seen a few times. The chain carries TRBV5-1 and TRBJ1-1; D perhaps matches TRBD1 (6 bases). The V and J ends lost 4 bases and 4 bases respectively, with 14 bases between them. The CDR3 has 14 residues. The germline CDR1 and CDR2 sequences are SGHRS and YFSETQ. CDR3 DNA: TGCGCCAGCAGCCAACAGGACAGCGGCACTGAAGCTTTCTTT. This translates into CASSQQDSGTEAFF.

The chain carries TRBV6-5 and TRBJ2-7; D is ambiguous. The ends were cut back, 4 bases at V and 3 bases at J, with 16 bases in the middle. This CDR3 spans 15 amino acids. CDR1 is MNHEY, CDR2 SVGAGI, per germline. This chain's CDR3 is CASSSSDRAHYEQYF. The CDR3 nucleotides read TGTGCCAGCAGTTCATCGGATCGCGCTCACTACGAGCAGTACTTC.

The rearrangement links TRBV6-5 to TRBJ2-3; 9 bases match TRBD2. The CDR3 is 14 amino acids. The V segment lost 6 bases and the J segment 0 bases; nucleotides outside the gene matches: 1. Per the germline V gene, CDR1 is MNHEY and CDR2 is SVGAGI. The CDR3 here is CASRREGSTDTQYF. The CDR3 nucleotides read TGTGCCAGCAGGCGGGAGGGGAGCACAGATACGCAGTATTTT.

The chain links TRBV4-1 to TRBJ2-5, with 13 bases identical to TRBD2. The CDR3 length is 17 residues. Trimming at V came to 3 bases and at J to 5 bases, leaving 9 bases not matched to a gene. The germline CDR1 and CDR2 sequences are MGHRA and YSYEKL. The CDR3 region has the DNA TGCGCCAGCAGCCACATCGGGACTAGCGGGACGGGTGAGACCCAGTACTTC. The encoded protein is CASSHIGTSGTGETQYF.

This sequence joins TRBV29-1 and TRBJ1-5, with a possible D match to TRBD1 (5 bases). The CDR3 contains 14 residues. The V gene lost 6 bases and the J gene lost 5 bases, with 17 bases spanning the gap. Per germline, CDR1 SQVTM and CDR2 ANQGSEA. DNA for the CDR3: TGCAGCGTGGGACGGACGGAGGGCTATCAGCCCCAGCATTTT. This codes for CSVGRTEGYQPQHF.

CDR3 coding DNA: TGTGCCAGCAGCTCCTATCCTAGCGGGGGATTCAATGAGCAGTTCTTC. Its protein is CASSSYPSGGFNEQFF. The V and J genes are TRBV11-2 and TRBJ2-1; 10 bases match TRBD2. V was clipped by 4 bases and J by 6 bases; unmatched bases: 9. Germline V gives CDR1 SGHAT, CDR2 FQNNGV. The length of the CDR3 is 16 residues.

As DNA, the CDR3 is TGTGCCAGCAGCGTAGCTACCACAGGGGTCGGGACCCAGTACTTC. Its translation: CASSVATTGVGTQYF. This chain uses TRBV9 with TRBJ2-5, with TRBD1 matching 7 bases. V lost 0 bases to trimming and J lost 7 bases; unmatched junction nucleotides: 9. The CDR3 sequence is 15 residues long. Germline-derived CDR1 and CDR2 are SGDLS and YYNGEE.

This clone was seen a handful of times. The chain employs TRBV30 and TRBJ2-5; possibly TRBD1 for D (6 bases). V shed 2 bases and J shed 5 bases, with 15 bases lying between them. CDR1 and CDR2 from the germline V gene are GTSNPN and SVGIG (reference sequence). CDR3 length: 14 amino acids. CDR3 sequence reads: CAWSLTGRGETQYF. The CDR3 DNA reads TGTGCCTGGAGTCTCACAGGGCGAGGGGAGACCCAGTACTTC.